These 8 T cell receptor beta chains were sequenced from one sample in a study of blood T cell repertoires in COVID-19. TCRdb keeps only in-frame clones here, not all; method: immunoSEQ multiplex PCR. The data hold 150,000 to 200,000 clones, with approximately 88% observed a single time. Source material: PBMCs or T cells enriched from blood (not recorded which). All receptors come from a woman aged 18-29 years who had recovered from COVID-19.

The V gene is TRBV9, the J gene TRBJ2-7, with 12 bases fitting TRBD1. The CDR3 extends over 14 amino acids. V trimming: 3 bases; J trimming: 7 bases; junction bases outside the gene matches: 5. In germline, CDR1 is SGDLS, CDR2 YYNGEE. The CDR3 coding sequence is TGTGCCAGCAGCGGGGGACAGGGGGCGTGGGAGCAGTACTTC. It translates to CASSGGQGAWEQYF.

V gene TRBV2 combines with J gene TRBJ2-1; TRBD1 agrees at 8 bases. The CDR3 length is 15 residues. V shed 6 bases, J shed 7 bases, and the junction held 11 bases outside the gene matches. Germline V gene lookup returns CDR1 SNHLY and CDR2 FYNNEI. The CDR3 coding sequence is TGTGCCAGCAGGGAAAGGACAGGGAGTGAGAATGAGCAGTTCTTC. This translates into CASRERTGSENEQFF.

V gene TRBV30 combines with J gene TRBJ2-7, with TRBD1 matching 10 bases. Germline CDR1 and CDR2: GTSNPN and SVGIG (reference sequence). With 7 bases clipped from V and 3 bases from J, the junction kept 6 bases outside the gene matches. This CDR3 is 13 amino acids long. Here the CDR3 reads CAFDRGRRYEQYF. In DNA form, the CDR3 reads TGTGCCTTTGACAGGGGGCGCCGCTACGAGCAGTACTTC. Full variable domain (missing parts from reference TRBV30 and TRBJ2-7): SQTIHQWPATLVQPVGSPLSLECTVEGTSNPNLYWYRQAAGRGLQLLFYSVGIGQISSEVPQNLSASRPQDRQFILSSKKLLLSDSGFYLCAFDRGRRYEQYFGPGTRLTVT.

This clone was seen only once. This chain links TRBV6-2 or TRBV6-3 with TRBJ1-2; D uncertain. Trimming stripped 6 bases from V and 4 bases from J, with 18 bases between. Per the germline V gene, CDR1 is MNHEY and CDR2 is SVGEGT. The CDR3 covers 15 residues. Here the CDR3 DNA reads TGTGCCAGCAGCCAAGCGGTGTCCGGAGGCTATGGCTACACCTTC. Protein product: CASSQAVSGGYGYTF.

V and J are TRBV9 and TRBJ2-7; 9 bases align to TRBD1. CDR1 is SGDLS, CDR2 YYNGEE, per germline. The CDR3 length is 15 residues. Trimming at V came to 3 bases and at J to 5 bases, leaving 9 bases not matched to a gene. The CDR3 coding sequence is TGTGCCAGCAGCGCCCGGACAGGGGAGGTCGACGAGCAGTACTTC. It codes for CASSARTGEVDEQYF.

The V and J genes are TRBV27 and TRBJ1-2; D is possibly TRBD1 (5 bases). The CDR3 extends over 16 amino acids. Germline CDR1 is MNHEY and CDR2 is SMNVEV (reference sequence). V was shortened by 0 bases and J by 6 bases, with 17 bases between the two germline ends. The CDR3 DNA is TGTGCCAGCAGTTTATCCTCATTTTCGGGGGTGGATGGCTACACCTTC. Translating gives CASSLSSFSGVDGYTF.

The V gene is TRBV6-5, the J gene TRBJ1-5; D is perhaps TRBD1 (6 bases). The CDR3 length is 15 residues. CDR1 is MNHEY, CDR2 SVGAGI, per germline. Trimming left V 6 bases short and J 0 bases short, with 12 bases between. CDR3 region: CASRSGHNSNQPQHF. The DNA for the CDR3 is TGTGCCAGCAGATCGGGACATAATAGCAATCAGCCCCAGCATTTT.

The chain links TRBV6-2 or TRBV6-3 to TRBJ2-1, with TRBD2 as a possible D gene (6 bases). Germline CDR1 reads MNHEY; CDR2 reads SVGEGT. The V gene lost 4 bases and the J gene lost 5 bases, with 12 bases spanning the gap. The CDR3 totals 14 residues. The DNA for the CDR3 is TGTGCCAGCAGTTTACGGGGGTTCGACAATGAGCAGTTCTTC. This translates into CASSLRGFDNEQFF.